Below are 15 T cell receptor beta chains sequenced from a single sample in a study of blood T cell repertoires in COVID-19. The data were produced by immunoSEQ multiplex PCR, yet TCRdb's version contains in-frame clones alone and is incomplete. The table lists a few hundred thousand clones, roughly 90% of them singletons. Material for sequencing was peripheral blood. Receptors originate from a man aged 35 to 55 with acute or convalescent COVID-19.

This clone appeared once. The chain links TRBV7-8 to TRBJ1-3; D may be TRBD1 (6 bases). With 5 bases removed from V and 0 bases from J, the gap between germline ends came to 14 bases. CDR1 and CDR2 from the germline V gene are SGHVS and FQNEAQ. This CDR3 has 16 amino acids. The CDR3 DNA reads as TGTGCCAGCAGCAAAGGGACACCTCTCTCTGGAAACACCATATATTTT. Translated, it gives CASSKGTPLSGNTIYF.

The CDR3 DNA sequence: TGTGCCGCCAGTCCTTCCACCGACGAGCAGTACTTC. This codes for CAASPSTDEQYF. The chain links TRBV28 to TRBJ2-7; no clear D gene. The CDR3 sequence is 12 residues long. The germline CDR1 and CDR2 sequences are MDHEN and SYDVKM. V lost 11 bases to trimming and J lost 5 bases, with 16 bases between them.

V is TRBV7-2 and J is TRBJ2-7, with 7 positions matching TRBD1. The length of the CDR3 is 15 residues. With V trimmed by 5 bases and J by 0 bases, 7 bases remained unmatched. The germline V gene has CDR1 SGHTA and CDR2 FQGNSA. The CDR3 loop is CASSRDRRSSYEQYF. The CDR3, as DNA: TGTGCCAGCAGCCGGGACAGAAGGAGCTCCTACGAGCAGTACTTC.

V is TRBV5-5 and J is TRBJ2-7; a possible D gene is TRBD1 (6 bases). The CDR3 is made up of 13 amino acids. Trimming left V 6 bases short and J 7 bases short, with 17 bases between. Germline CDR1 and CDR2: SGHKS and YYEKEE (reference sequence). The CDR3 region is CASTWDITGEQYF. CDR3 DNA: TGTGCCAGCACCTGGGACATAACGGGGGAGCAGTACTTC.

The rearrangement uses TRBV2 and TRBJ2-7, with 7 bases aligning to TRBD1. V trimming: 7 bases; J trimming: 1 base; junction bases outside the gene matches: 10. CDR1 and CDR2 from the germline V gene are SNHLY and FYNNEI. CDR3 length: 15 residues. CDR3 nucleotide sequence: TGTGCCAGCACCCGACACAGGGGTCAGTCCTACGAGCAGTACTTC. Protein product: CASTRHRGQSYEQYF. The whole variable domain, filled in from reference TRBV2 and TRBJ2-7, reads EPEVTQTPSHQVTQMGQEVILRCVPISNHLYFYWYRQILGQKVEFLVSFYNNEISEKSEIFDDQFSVERPDGSNFTLKIRSTKLEDSAMYFCASTRHRGQSYEQYFGPGTRLTVT.

The chain recombines TRBV12-3 or TRBV12-4 with TRBJ1-1; TRBD1 aligns across 8 bases. J was trimmed by 5 bases and V by 4 bases; bases with no gene match: 3. There are 13 residues in the CDR3. The CDR3: CASSSGGSTEAFF. CDR3 nucleotides: TGTGCCAGCAGTTCAGGGGGCAGTACTGAAGCTTTCTTT.

The chain joins TRBV12-5 to TRBJ2-2; 9 nucleotides align to TRBD2. V shed 6 bases and J 0 bases; nucleotides not matched to a gene: 5. The germline V gene has CDR1 LGHNT and CDR2 FRNRAP. The CDR3 runs to 16 residues. The CDR3: CASGPRLAANTGELFF. Written as DNA, the CDR3 is TGTGCTAGTGGACCCCGACTAGCGGCGAACACCGGGGAGCTGTTTTTT.

V and J are TRBV5-1 and TRBJ1-6; maybe TRBD1 (6 bases). Trimming shortened V by 0 bases and J by 5 bases, and 12 bases separated the two germline ends. Germline V gene data show CDR1 as SGHRS and CDR2 as YFSETQ. The CDR3 covers 16 residues. This chain's CDR3 is CASSLGRGQNNSPLHF. Written as DNA, the CDR3 is TGCGCCAGCAGCTTGGGGCGGGGGCAAAATAATTCACCCCTCCACTTT.

Concerning this clone: Mismatch with germline at one junction end may stem from a read error. This chain uses TRBV7-7 with TRBJ2-1; 14 bases align to TRBD2. Germline V lookup: CDR1 SSHAT, CDR2 FNYEAQ (reference sequence). The CDR3 sequence is 15 residues long. CDR3 nucleotide sequence: TGTGCTAGCAGCCCGGGACTAGCGGGGGCTAATGAGCAGTTCTTC. Protein sequence: CASSPGLAGANEQFF.

J is TRBJ2-1 and V is TRBV6-5; TRBD2 might be the D (5 bases). Germline CDR1 MNHEY, CDR2 SVGAGI. There are 14 residues in the CDR3. Deletions cut 5 bases from V and 7 bases from J, with 15 bases between. The DNA for the CDR3 is TGTGCCAGCAGTCAGTACGGAGGAGTGAATGAGCAGTTCTTC. It yields the protein CASSQYGGVNEQFF.

The CDR3 region has the DNA TGTGCCAGCTCACCCGACAGGGGTGCAGCTTTCTTT. As protein: CASSPDRGAAFF. The chain employs TRBV18 and TRBJ1-1; 8 bases fit TRBD1. J gave up 10 bases and V 3 bases, and 4 bases lay outside the gene matches. Germline V gene data show CDR1 as KGHSH and CDR2 as LQKENI. This CDR3 contains 12 residues.

The rearrangement uses TRBV10-3 and TRBJ1-2; D remains ambiguous. CDR3 length: 13 amino acids. The germline V gene encodes CDR1 ENHRY and CDR2 SYGVKD. Trimming removed 0 bases from V and 8 bases from J, with 10 bases in between. CDR3 in amino acids: CAISESGVEGYTF. The CDR3 nucleotides are TGTGCCATCAGTGAGTCGGGCGTTGAGGGCTACACCTTC.

This rearrangement joins TRBV14 to TRBJ1-1, with TRBD1 matching over 8 bases. Germline V gene lookup returns CDR1 SGHDN and CDR2 FVKESK. The CDR3 consists of 15 residues. Trimming took 4 bases from V and 2 from J; bases not matched to a gene: 6. For the CDR3, the DNA is TGTGCCAGCAGCCCATACGACAGGGGAAACACTGAAGCTTTCTTT. This codes for CASSPYDRGNTEAFF.

This clone has just a few counts. This rearrangement joins TRBV6-5 to TRBJ1-3; D not resolved. The CDR3 spans 12 residues. Trimming left V 4 bases short and J 2 bases short, with 3 bases between. Germline CDR1 reads MNHEY; CDR2 reads SVGAGI. Here the CDR3 reads CASSSTGNTIYF. Written as DNA, the CDR3 is TGTGCCAGCAGTTCCACTGGAAACACCATATATTTT.

The V and J genes are TRBV5-4 and TRBJ1-1; no clear D. V was pared by 4 bases and J by 1 base, with 11 bases between. The germline gives CDR1 SGHNT, CDR2 YYREEE (reference sequence). The CDR3 has 14 residues. Written as DNA, the CDR3 is TGTGCCAGCAGCCCCTTTTCCGGGAACACTGAAGCTTTCTTT. It is translated as CASSPFSGNTEAFF.